This T cell receptor (beta chain) emerged from a study of T-cell memory formation after mild COVID-19. Study-level background: TCR clustering was largely donor specific.

Germline V gene sequence: CDR1 SGHRS, CDR2 YFSETQ. V lost 1 base and J 4 bases, leaving 10 bases between the germline ends. The CDR3 covers 14 residues. This clonotype was recorded at least ten times. MiXCR was run by TCRdb on the 5' RACE reads, yielding one entry per CDR3 protein. The table includes more than 250,000 distinct CDR3 sequences, 15% to 20% detected once. The receptor was isolated from a man aged 18 to 30 who had mild COVID-19 (a few samples of this study predate the infection). Cell type and time point are not known. J is TRBJ2-3 and V is TRBV5-1; D could derive from TRBD1 or TRBD2 (5 bases each). Sequencing was performed on PBMCs or a T cell subset sorted from them (not recorded which). CDR3 nucleotide sequence: TGCGCCAGCAGCTTGAGTCGAGGGGCAGATACGCAGTATTTT. The encoded protein is CASSLSRGADTQYF.